This T cell receptor beta chain comes out of a study of OX40 agonist ivuxolimab in advanced cancers. Regarding the research as a whole: Ivuxolimab was a fully human IgG2 agonistic monoclonal antibody targeting the costimulatory receptor OX40 (CD134). Patients were allowed to have had prior anti-PD-1, anti-PD-L1 or anti-CTLA-4 therapy, and approximately 40% of the dose-escalation patients had been treated with checkpoint inhibitors. The paper describes the monotherapy dose-escalation part (N ≈ 52 patients) of the phase I trial of ivuxolimab. Intravenous ivuxolimab was administered to patients every 2 weeks at six dose levels: 0.01, 0.1, 0.3, 1.5, 3 and 10 mg/kg. Peripheral TCRbeta sequencing was intended to test whether TCR sequence diversity was altered and clonal T-cell expansion was caused by ivuxolimab. Partial responses were achieved by three dose-escalation patients, of whom one had hepatocellular carcinoma and two had cutaneous melanoma. A male proportion of around 80% and a mean age of approximately 60 years, ranging from roughly 20 to 80, were recorded for the dose-escalation cohort. Of the 50 to 55 dose-escalation patients, hepatocellular carcinoma was present in 19, melanoma in roughly 15, renal cell carcinoma in 9 and head and neck cancer in 9.

Genomic DNA was isolated from the sorted cells so that the TCRbeta CDR3 region could be sequenced. The immunoSEQ Assay was used for sequencing of TCRbeta CDR3 regions. This immuneACCESS table, as held by TCRdb, lists in-frame sequences with V and J called but not all clones. Of the missing ones, under half trace to an unresolved V gene in checked studies; the others have no known cause. A total of roughly 42,000 clones appear in this sample, approximately 86% of them only once. The ten largest clones represent around an eighth of the sample. Trimming takes 5 bases off V and 2 bases off J; junction bases not matched to a gene: 12. The CDR3 covers 16 residues, taking in both the cysteine and the phenylalanine. Of all the DNA, just the CDR3 is kept, 48 bases in frame from base 1. Reading the germline V gene (reference sequence) gives CDR1 SEHNR and CDR2 FQNEAQ. Paper-wide results and their limitations: Partial responders in the 0.1-3.0 mg/kg groups had among the lowest normalized peripheral clonal expansion, especially among CD8+ T cells. Antigen specificity was not determined for the clonally expanded peripheral T cells. After ivuxolimab, CD8+ T cells had more expanded clones than CD4+ T cells on average. Low levels of normalized T-cell clonal expansion were also shown by some nonresponding patients. At doses of 0.1 to 3.0 mg/kg, clonal expansion of both CD4+ and CD8+ blood T cells was observed from baseline to week 6.

Patients with a history of autoimmune disease or receiving systemic immunosuppression were excluded from the trial. Peripheral blood for TCR sequencing was drawn from every dose cohort at baseline, at cycle 4 day 1 and at cycle 7 day 1. Samples came from an open-label, multicenter, first-in-human phase I dose-escalation trial of ivuxolimab. Adults with locally advanced or metastatic melanoma, renal cell carcinoma, hepatocellular carcinoma or head and neck squamous cell carcinoma were enrolled in the trial. Before TCR sequencing, CD4+ T cells and CD8+ T cells were sorted from peripheral blood as separate populations. In the case of this clone: This clone's antigen is unknown. The sample holds no much larger clone one base away, and base qualities are not on file.

The V and J segments used are TRBV7-9 and TRBJ2-7; 7 bases in between match TRBD1. The material was CD4+ or CD8+ T cells sorted from blood, obtained in a trial of the OX40 agonist ivuxolimab. This sequence was found in an adult with an advanced solid tumor such as melanoma, head and neck, liver or kidney cancer. The nucleotides are TGTGCCAGCAGCAGCACGGGGACAGCTTTTCCCTACGAGCAGTACTTC. Its protein reads: CASSSTGTAFPYEQYF.